The entry that follows covers one T cell receptor (beta chain) sequence. This clonotype was counted at least ten times. Its antigen target is currently unknown. Qualities for individual bases were not recorded, and no much larger clone is one base off. Reading the germline V gene gives CDR1 SGHTA and CDR2 FQGNSA. Counted from cysteine to phenylalanine, this CDR3 has 14 amino acids. The retained sequence is limited to the CDR3, 42 bases, with the frame set at the first base. Between the V and J ends, shortened by 0 bases and 5 bases respectively, the junction contains 10 bases. Stable hyperthyroidism was defined as no progression to ophthalmopathy within 18 months of follow-up. Patients with hyperthyroidism were aged 18 to 65 years, had been newly diagnosed, and had a disease duration of less than 2 months. Patients were excluded if they had other autoimmune diseases, uncontrolled infections, pregnancy or lactation. Clinical symptoms, serum thyroxine, TRAb, thyroid ultrasound and orbital computed tomography formed the basis of the diagnosis. Ficoll-Paque density gradient centrifugation was used to isolate PBMCs from around 9.1 ml of fresh peripheral blood. Trizol reagent was used to extract the total RNA, and its quality was then checked on an Agilent 2100 Bioanalyzer.

The data are from a study of Graves' ophthalmopathy and Graves' hyperthyroidism (dated by TCRdb to between 2017 and 2018). For the wider study: Peripheral blood samples were taken at the time of initial diagnosis, before any treatment was given. For training and testing, the roughly 100 patients in the discovery cohort were randomly divided in a 7:3 ratio. In total, 135 blood samples were TCR-sequenced: fewer than 50 ophthalmopathy, roughly 80 hyperthyroidism and some 17 hyperthyroidism-to-ophthalmopathy patients. TCR beta repertoire signatures were used to distinguish Graves' ophthalmopathy from Graves' hyperthyroidism and to predict progression to ophthalmopathy. An independent validation cohort was composed of 18 hyperthyroidism patients and around 16 patients who later progressed from hyperthyroidism to ophthalmopathy. In a handful of hyperthyroidism patients, the T-cell repertoire of thyroid tissue was compared with the T-cell repertoire of blood. To explore V-J signatures that distinguish ophthalmopathy from hyperthyroidism, a discovery set of roughly 98 patients was enrolled, made up of 43 with ophthalmopathy and 57 with stable hyperthyroidism. Following sample collection, hyperthyroidism patients were given methimazole at a starting dose of 30 mg daily, and ophthalmopathy patients were given high-dose intravenous methylprednisolone. General study outcomes and caveats: Most expanded thyroid clonotypes with a frequency above 0.001 also appeared in blood, which suggests that blood repertoires may reflect the immune response in the thyroid. In cross-validation, the 13-signature model distinguished ophthalmopathy from stable hyperthyroidism with almost 90% sensitivity and around 81% specificity, and in the test set the corresponding values were about 80% and 75%. In validation, the model predicted ophthalmopathy progression with nearly 71% sensitivity and around 72% specificity; fewer than 15 predicted patients were CT-confirmed with GO in a median of about 6.2 months. No statistical method was used to predetermine the sample size, and group allocation was not hidden from the investigators.

TCR beta CDR3 regions were amplified from RNA transcripts for repertoire sequencing. The first round was an RT-PCR using HTBI primers with the Qiagen OneStep RT-PCR kit, and this first round was followed by a second-round multiplex PCR, then size selection and purification. Sequencing of the libraries was carried out on an Illumina HiSeq2000 in paired-end mode with 100 bp reads. Under the source paper's analysis protocol: Reads were processed with SOAPnuke, discarding reads with adapters, uncalled bases, mean Phred below 15, or no exact constant-primer or identifier match. COPE v1.2.5 was used to merge high-quality paired reads. Unique nucleotide sequences were defined as clonotypes and aligned to IMGT TRB V, D and J references using MiTCR v1.1. The analysis was limited to V-J combinations with a frequency above 0.0001, which together covered roughly 99% of repertoires. For each V-J combination, a TCR clonal expansion and chaos score was defined as F50 clonal expansion divided by the chaos observed in the TCRdist matrix. Welch's t-statistics and random forest were used to narrow the features down to 10 to 15 V-J combinations, which were then fed into a naive Bayes classifier. The similarity between thyroid and blood repertoires was quantified using the Morisita-Horn index. TCRdb took the public reads, trimmed them with fastp at Q25, ran MiXCR for clone calling and kept in-frame beta chains. Rows with a matching CDR3 protein are joined into one entry that keeps the most common DNA and genes. V and J calls and clone size were set by TCRdb, not the authors. The sample table shows a few hundred thousand distinct CDR3 sequences, and approximately 15% are seen once. Clones ranked in the top ten supply about 7% of the sample.

Here the chain combines TRBV7-2 and TRBJ2-5; the D gene assignment is perhaps TRBD1 or TRBD2, with each matching 5 bases. This sequence originates from a woman aged 18-35 years with stable Graves' hyperthyroidism. Donor details come from another sample of the same person, matched by shared clones. The sample was peripheral blood. The CDR3 region reads CASSLANWGETQYF. The nucleotide sequence is TGTGCCAGCAGCTTAGCGAACTGGGGGGAGACCCAGTACTTC.